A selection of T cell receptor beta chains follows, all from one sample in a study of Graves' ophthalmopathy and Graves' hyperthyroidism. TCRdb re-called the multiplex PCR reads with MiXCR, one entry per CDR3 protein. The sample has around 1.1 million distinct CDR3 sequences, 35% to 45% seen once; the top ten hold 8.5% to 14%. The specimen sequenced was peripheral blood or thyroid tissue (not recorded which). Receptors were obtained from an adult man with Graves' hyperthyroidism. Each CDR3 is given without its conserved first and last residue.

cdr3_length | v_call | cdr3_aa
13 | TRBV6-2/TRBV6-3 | ASSHNPGSNQPQH
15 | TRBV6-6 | ASSQTGGRWVGHEQY
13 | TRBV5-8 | ASSMGQLSTGELF
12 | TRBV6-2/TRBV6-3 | ASLRQGMNQPQH
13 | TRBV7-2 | ASSSIIRTTYEQY
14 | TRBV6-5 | ASSSRQGTLFQPQH
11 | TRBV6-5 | ASRPGRSGGYT
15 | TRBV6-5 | ASSYGFAQGAGNTIY
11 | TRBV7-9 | ASSHQTGREQY
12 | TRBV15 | ATSRDFRKETQY
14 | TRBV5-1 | ASSWGLAGAGETQY
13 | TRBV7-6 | ASSLGGARLETQY
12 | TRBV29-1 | SVEGGRAITEAF
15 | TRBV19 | ASSPGTGGAATGELF
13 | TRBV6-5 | ASSPPWQGGYGYT
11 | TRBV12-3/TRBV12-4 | ASSRTRPGEQY
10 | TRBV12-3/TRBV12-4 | ASRIRTVEAF
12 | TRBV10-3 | AISESPRNYGYT
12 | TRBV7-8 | ASSLYRIKETQY
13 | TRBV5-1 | ASSSDRTPNYGYT
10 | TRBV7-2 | ASSLGTAGQY
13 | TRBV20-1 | SAPQGTAYNSPLH
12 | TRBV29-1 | SVVVAVGNTEAF
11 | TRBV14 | ASSQSLGSPLH
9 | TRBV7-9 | ASSLGSGAF
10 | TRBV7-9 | ASSLVTPPLH
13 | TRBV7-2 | ASTLGQAKQETQH
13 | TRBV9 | ASSVDPGVNYGYT
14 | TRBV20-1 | SAGGLPSSYNSPLH
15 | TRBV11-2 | ASSILTPGHRGNTIY
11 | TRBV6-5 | ASRGNLNSPLH
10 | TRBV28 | AIDSTQETQY
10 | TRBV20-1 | SATDGTDTQY
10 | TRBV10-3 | AIRDMPGHQY
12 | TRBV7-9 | VSSAGTGNTEAF
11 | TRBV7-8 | ASSLEFTGEAF
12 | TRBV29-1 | SVGSQGGLETQY
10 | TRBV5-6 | VSSLVNSPLH
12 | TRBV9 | ASSVDPIKETQY
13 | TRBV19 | ASAREGSANYGYT
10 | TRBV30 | AWTQGRAGAF
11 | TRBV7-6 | ATSGPTNEKLF
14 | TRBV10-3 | AISETWQGLQETQH
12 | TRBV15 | ASSLRAMGNTIY
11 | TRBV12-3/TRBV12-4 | ASSFSQNLGYT
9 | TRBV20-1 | SALGSSGAF
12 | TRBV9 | ASSPQTAGETQY